The source of this T cell receptor beta chain is a study of blood T cells in healthy people across ages. Germline-derived CDR1 and CDR2 are MDHEN and SYDVKM. The trim removed 5 bases at V and 12 bases at J, leaving 14 bases unmatched. The CDR3 consists of 15 residues. The second PCR ran roughly 6 to 12 cycles with a sample-barcoded 5' primer and J-beta primers. TCRdb used MiXCR to reprocess the 5' RACE reads, holding one entry per CDR3 protein. This table has 890,000 or so distinct CDR3 sequences, under 80% appearing once. As concerns this clonotype: Its antigen is currently unknown.

Findings and limits, study-wide: It was not known whether donors were CMV positive (a possible confounder of expanded clonotype changes). A strong correlation between TCR beta diversity and naive T cell percentage was seen.

Sequencing was carried out using blood. This TCR came from a man aged 25-45 years in good health. The rearrangement links TRBV28 to TRBJ2-1, with 9 bases matching TRBD2. The DNA for the CDR3 is TGTGCCAGCAGTCCGCTCGCGGGGGGGCCGGGAGGGCAGTTCTTC. Protein sequence: CASSPLAGGPGGQFF.